The clone carrying this T cell receptor beta chain has at least ten counts. The authors amplified TCR beta CDR3 regions, and they did so from RNA transcripts for repertoire sequencing. Second-round multiplex PCR followed a first-round RT-PCR using HTBI primers. Each CDR3 protein gets one entry after TCRdb re-called the multiplex PCR reads with MiXCR. The sample holds 200,000 to 250,000 distinct CDR3 sequences; 20% to 25% are singletons and the top ten take around two fifths. This CDR3 has 13 residues. Germline CDR1 is KGHDR and CDR2 is SFDVKD. Trimming took 2 bases from V and 3 from J, leaving 3 bases between them. These data belong to a study of Graves' ophthalmopathy and Graves' hyperthyroidism.

The rearrangement joins TRBV24-1 to TRBJ2-2; the D is unclear. The receptor was isolated from a woman aged 50 to 65 with Graves' ophthalmopathy. The sample was peripheral blood. CDR3: CATSDSYTGELFF. The CDR3 coding sequence is TGTGCCACCAGTGATTCTTACACCGGGGAGCTGTTTTTT.